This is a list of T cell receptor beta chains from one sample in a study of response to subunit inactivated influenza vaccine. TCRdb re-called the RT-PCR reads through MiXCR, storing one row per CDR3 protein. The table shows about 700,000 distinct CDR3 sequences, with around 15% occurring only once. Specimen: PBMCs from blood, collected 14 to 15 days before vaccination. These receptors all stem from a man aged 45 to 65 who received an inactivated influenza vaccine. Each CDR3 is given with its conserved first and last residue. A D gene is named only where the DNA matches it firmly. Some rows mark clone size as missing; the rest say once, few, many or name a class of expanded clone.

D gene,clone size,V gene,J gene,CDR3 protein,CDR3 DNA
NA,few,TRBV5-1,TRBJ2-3,CASSTGGPQYF,TGCGCCAGCAGCACCGGTGGACCGCAGTATTTT
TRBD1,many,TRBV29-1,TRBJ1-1,CSVGGRQGNTEAFF,TGCAGCGTTGGGGGGAGACAGGGGAACACTGAAGCTTTCTTT
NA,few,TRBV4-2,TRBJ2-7,CASSQERRLPPGEQYF,TGTGCCAGCAGCCAAGAGAGGAGACTCCCGCCCGGCGAGCAGTACTTC
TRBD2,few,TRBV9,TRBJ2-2,CASSVGLAGGLNTGELFF,TGTGCCAGCAGCGTAGGACTAGCGGGGGGCCTCAACACCGGGGAGCTGTTTTTT
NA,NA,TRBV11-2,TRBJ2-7,CASSTAARGTHEQYF,TGTGCCAGCAGCACCGCTGCCAGGGGAACCCACGAGCAGTACTTC
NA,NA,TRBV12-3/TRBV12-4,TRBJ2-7,CASSLQGWQYF,TGTGCCAGCAGTTTACAAGGTTGGCAGTACTTC
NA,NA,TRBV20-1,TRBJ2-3,CRGVDGGSTDTQYF,TGCAGGGGGGTGGATGGCGGATCCACAGATACGCAGTATTTT
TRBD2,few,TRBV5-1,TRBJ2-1,CASSSGLAGAVAYNEQFF,TGCGCCAGCAGCTCGGGACTAGCGGGAGCGGTGGCCTACAATGAGCAGTTCTTC
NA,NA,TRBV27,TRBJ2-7,CASSLSSVGYEQYF,TGTGCCAGCAGTTTATCCTCGGTGGGCTACGAGCAGTACTTC
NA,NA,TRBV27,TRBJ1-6,CASSLSESSPLHF,TGTGCCAGCAGTTTATCGGAGTCTTCACCCCTCCACTTT
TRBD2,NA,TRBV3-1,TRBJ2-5,CASSQDRGLAGVGETQYF,TGTGCCAGCAGCCAAGATAGGGGACTAGCGGGAGTAGGGGAGACCCAGTACTTC
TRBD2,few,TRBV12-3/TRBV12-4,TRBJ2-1,CASSLRTSGAYNEQFF,TGTGCCAGCAGTCTCCGGACTAGCGGAGCCTACAATGAGCAGTTCTTC
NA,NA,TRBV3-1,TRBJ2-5,CASIQDIWTDRRETQYF,TGTGCCAGCATCCAAGATATCTGGACAGACCGCAGGGAGACCCAGTACTTC
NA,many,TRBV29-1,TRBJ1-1,CSVQVDTEAFF,TGCAGCGTTCAAGTGGACACTGAAGCTTTCTTT
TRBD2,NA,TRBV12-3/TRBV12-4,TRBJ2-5,CASSFGGVETQYF,TGTGCCAGCAGTTTCGGGGGGGTGGAGACCCAGTACTTC
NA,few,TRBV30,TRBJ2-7,CAWRDNYYEQYF,TGTGCCTGGAGGGACAATTACTACGAGCAGTACTTC
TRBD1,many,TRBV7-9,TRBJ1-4,CASSKDRGRDEKLFF,TGTGCCAGCAGCAAAGATAGGGGGCGAGATGAAAAACTGTTTTTT
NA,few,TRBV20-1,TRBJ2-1,CSAYGDNEQFF,TGCAGTGCTTACGGGGACAATGAGCAGTTCTTC
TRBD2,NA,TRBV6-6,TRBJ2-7,CASSQLAGGGVNF,TGTGCCAGCAGTCAACTAGCGGGAGGGGGAGTGAACTTC
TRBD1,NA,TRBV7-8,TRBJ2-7,CASSLRQGPAYEQYF,TGTGCCAGCAGCTTGCGACAGGGGCCAGCCTACGAGCAGTACTTC
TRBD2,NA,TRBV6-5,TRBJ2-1,CASSLRIGTSNNEQFF,TGTGCCAGCAGTCTACGAATCGGGACTAGCAACAATGAGCAGTTCTTC
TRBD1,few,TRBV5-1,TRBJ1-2,CASSLARGDRLATF,TGCGCCAGCAGCTTGGCCCGGGGGGACAGGCTCGCAACCTTC